This TCR beta chain is from a study of blood T cells in healthy people across ages. There are 14 residues in the CDR3. V shed 6 bases, J shed 3 bases, and the junction held 5 bases outside the gene matches. Healthy individuals of Caucasian origin from Russia, aged about 6 to 90, served as donors. General observations from the study: Comparison with aged donors showed that long-lived donors had more naive CD4+ cells and higher diversity. Age showed a roughly linear inverse relationship with TCR beta diversity per million T cells.

A second PCR of 7 to 11 cycles used a sample-barcoded 5' primer and a J-beta primer mix. Via MiXCR, TCRdb re-called the 5' RACE reads, giving one row per CDR3 protein. The sample carries 790,000 or so distinct CDR3 sequences, roughly 50% recorded once. As for this clonotype: The antigen remains unidentified.

The sequence came from a man aged 35-49 years in good health. Sequenced: blood. The chain joins TRBV12-3 or TRBV12-4 to TRBJ2-3, with TRBD1 matching over 8 bases. Here the CDR3 DNA reads TGTGCCAGCAGACCTGACAGGGGTACAGATACGCAGTATTTT. Residues: CASRPDRGTDTQYF.